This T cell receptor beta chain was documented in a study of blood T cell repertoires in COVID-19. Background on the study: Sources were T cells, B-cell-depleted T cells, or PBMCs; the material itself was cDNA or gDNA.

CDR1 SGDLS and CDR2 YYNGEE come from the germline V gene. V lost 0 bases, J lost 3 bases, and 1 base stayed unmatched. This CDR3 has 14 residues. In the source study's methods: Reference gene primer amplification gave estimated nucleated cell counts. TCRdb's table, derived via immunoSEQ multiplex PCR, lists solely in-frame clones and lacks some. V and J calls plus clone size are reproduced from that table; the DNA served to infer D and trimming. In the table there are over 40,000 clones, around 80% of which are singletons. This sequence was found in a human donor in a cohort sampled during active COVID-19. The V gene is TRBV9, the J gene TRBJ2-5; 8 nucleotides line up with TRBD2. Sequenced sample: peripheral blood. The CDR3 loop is CASSVEAGEETQYF. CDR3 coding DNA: TGTGCCAGCAGCGTAGAAGCGGGGGAAGAGACCCAGTACTTC.